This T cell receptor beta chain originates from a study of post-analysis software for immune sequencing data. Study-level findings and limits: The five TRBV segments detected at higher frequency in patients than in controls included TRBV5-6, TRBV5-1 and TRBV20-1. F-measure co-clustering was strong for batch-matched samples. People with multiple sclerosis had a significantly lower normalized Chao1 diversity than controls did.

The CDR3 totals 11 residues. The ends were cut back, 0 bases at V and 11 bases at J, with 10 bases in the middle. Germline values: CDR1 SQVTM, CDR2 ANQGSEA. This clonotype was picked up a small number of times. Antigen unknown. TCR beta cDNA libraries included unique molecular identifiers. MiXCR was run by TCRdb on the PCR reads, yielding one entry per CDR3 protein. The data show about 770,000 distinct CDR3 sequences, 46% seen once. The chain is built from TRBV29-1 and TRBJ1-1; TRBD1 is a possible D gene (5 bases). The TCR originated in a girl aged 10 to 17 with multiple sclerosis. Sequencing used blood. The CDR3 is CSVEEGLAAFF. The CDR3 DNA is TGCAGCGTTGAAGAGGGACTTGCGGCTTTCTTT.